This T cell receptor (beta chain) was retrieved from a study of T cell repertoires in cytomegalovirus infection. Study-wide context: Matching HLA type and CMV infection were both indicated by public TCR beta signatures. Study-wide findings and caveats: There were HLA-C-restricted CMV-specific TCR beta clonotypes dominating the ex vivo response. Cumulative frequency of public TCR beta families picked out carriers of CMV plus the relevant HLA.

This clonotype was detected only a few times. Its antigen is undetermined. In TCRdb, the reads were re-called with MiXCR into one record per CDR3 protein. The sample records 200,000 or so distinct CDR3 sequences, about 30% being singletons. CDR1 is SEHNR and CDR2 is FQNEAQ in the germline V gene (reference sequence). The CDR3 is 17 amino acids. V shed 1 base and J 4 bases; nucleotides not matched to a gene: 11. V and J are TRBV7-9 and TRBJ2-7; 9 bases fit TRBD1. What was sequenced was PBMCs. The TCR comes from a human donor in good health (CMV status not recorded). Some clones in this sample may be carry-over from other donors' samples. The CDR3 DNA reads TGTGCCAGCAGCTTAGGGCGGCCGAGGACAGGGGAATACGAGCAGTACTTC. Amino acid sequence: CASSLGRPRTGEYEQYF.